This T cell receptor beta chain comes out of a study of T cell repertoires in ileal Crohn's disease. Study-level background: Per sample, around 500 nanograms of biopsy DNA were TCRB immunosequenced. Study-wide results and limits: High-frequency clones were more common in sorted CD8 than CD4 cells.

Generated by immunoSEQ multiplex PCR, the TCRdb table keeps only in-frame clones and is missing some. In the table there are approximately 15,000 clones, 60% to 85% of which are singletons. Germline CDR1 and CDR2: MNHNS and SASEGT. The CDR3 is 15 residues long. Trimming took 7 bases from V and 6 from J; bases not matched to a gene: 10. Time point: inflamed ileum from the surgical specimen. Included were adult ileal or ileocolonic Crohn's patients indicated for ileocolonic resection. About this clone: Its specificity is not known.

The V call is TRBV6-1, the J call TRBJ2-1, with 9 bases matching TRBD1. The specimen sequenced was ileal tissue. The TCR sequence derives from an adult with Crohn's disease. The CDR3 reads CASTRTGQGINEQFF. In nucleotides, the CDR3 is TGTGCCAGCACCAGAACGGGACAGGGAATCAATGAGCAGTTCTTC.